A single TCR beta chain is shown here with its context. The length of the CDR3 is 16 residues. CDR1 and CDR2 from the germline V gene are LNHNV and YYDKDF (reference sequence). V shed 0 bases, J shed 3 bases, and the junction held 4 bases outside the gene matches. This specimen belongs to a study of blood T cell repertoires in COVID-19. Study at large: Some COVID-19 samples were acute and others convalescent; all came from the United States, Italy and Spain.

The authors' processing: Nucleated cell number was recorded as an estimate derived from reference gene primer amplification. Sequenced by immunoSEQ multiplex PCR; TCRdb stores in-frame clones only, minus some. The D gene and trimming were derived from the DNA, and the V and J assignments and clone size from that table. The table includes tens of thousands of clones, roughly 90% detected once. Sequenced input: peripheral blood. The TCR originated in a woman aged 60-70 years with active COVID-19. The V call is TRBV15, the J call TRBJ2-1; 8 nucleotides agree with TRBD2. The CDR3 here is CATSRDRAGVYNEQFF. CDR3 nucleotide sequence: TGTGCCACCAGCAGAGATCGAGCGGGAGTCTACAATGAGCAGTTCTTC.